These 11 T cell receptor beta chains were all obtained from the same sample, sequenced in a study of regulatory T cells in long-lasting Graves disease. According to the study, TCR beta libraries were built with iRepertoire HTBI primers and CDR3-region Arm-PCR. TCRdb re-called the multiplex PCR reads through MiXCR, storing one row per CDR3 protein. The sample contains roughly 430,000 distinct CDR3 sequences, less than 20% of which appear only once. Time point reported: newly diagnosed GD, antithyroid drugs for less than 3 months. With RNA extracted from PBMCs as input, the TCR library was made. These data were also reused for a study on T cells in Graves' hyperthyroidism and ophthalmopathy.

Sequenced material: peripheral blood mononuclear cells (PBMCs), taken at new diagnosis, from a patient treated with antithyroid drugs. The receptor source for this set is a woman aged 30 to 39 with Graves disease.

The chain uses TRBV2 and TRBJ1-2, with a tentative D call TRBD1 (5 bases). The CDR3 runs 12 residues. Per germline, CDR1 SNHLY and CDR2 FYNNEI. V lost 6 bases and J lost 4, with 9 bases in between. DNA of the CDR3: TGTGCCAGCAGGGGGGAGCTCTATGGCTACACCTTC. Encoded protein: CASRGELYGYTF.

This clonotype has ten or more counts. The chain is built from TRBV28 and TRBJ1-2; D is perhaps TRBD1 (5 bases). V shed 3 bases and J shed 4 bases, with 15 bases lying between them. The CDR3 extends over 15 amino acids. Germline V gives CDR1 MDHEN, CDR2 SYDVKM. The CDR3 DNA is TGTGCCAGCAGTTTGTCGTGGGGCGCGGGCTATGGCTACACCTTC. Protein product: CASSLSWGAGYGYTF.

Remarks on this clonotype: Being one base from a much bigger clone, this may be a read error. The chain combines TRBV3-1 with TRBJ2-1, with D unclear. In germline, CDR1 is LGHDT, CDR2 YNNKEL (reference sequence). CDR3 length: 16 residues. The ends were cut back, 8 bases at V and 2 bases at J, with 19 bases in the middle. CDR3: CASGLALATTYNEQFF. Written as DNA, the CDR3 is TGTGCCAGCGGCCTCGCGCTGGCGACGACCTACAATGAGCAGTTCTTC.

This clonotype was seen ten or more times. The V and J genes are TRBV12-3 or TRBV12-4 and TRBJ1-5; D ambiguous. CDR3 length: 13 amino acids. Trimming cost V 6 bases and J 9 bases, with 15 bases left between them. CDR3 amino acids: CASSQTTDLPQHF. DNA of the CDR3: TGTGCCAGCAGCCAAACCACAGATCTGCCCCAGCATTTT.

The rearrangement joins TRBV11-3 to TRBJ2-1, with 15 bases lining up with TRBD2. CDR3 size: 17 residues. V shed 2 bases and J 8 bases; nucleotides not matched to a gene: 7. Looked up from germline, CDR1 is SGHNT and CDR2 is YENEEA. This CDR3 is CASSLSGTSGRFYEQFF. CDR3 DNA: TGTGCCAGCAGCTTATCCGGGACTAGCGGGAGGTTCTATGAGCAGTTCTTC.

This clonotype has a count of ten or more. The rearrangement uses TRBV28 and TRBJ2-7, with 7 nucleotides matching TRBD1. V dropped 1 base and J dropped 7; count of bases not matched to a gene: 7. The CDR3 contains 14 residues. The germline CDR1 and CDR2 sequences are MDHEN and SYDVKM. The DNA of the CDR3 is TGTGCCAGCAGTTTATCGGGACAGACCTTGGAGCAGTACTTC. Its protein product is CASSLSGQTLEQYF.

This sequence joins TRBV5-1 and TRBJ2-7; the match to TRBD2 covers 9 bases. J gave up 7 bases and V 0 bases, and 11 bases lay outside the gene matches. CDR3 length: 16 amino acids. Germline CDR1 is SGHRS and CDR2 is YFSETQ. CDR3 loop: CASSLGSAGGTHEQYF. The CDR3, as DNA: TGCGCCAGCAGCTTGGGTTCGGCGGGAGGGACACATGAGCAGTACTTC.

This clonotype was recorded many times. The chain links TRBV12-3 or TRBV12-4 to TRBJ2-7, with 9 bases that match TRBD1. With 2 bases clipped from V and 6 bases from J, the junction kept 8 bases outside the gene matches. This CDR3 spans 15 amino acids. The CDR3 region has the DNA TGTGCCAGCAGTTTACCGGGACAGGGAATCGGCGAGCAGTACTTC. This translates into CASSLPGQGIGEQYF.

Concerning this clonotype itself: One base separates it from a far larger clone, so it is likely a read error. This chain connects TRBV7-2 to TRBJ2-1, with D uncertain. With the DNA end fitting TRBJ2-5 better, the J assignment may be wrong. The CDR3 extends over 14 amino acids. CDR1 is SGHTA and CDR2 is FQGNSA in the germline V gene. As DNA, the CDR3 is TGTGCCAACAGTTTCCTTGACGGCCAAGAGACCCAGTACTTC. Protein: CANSFLDGQETQYF.

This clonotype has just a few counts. CDR3 sequence: CSASTVNTGELFF. In DNA form, the CDR3 reads TGCAGTGCATCTACGGTGAACACCGGGGAGCTGTTTTTT. The chain couples TRBV20-1 to TRBJ2-2; D ambiguous. Trimming removed 6 bases from V and 1 base from J, with 9 bases in between. The germline V gene has CDR1 DFQATT and CDR2 SNEGSKA (reference sequence). This CDR3 spans 13 amino acids.

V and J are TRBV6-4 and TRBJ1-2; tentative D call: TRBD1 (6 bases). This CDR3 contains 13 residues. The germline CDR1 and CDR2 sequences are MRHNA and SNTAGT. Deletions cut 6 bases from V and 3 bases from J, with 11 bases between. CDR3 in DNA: TGTGCCAGCAGAGGGGGGACGGACTATGGCTACACCTTC. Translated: CASRGGTDYGYTF.